One and the same sample provided the 17 T cell receptor beta chains below, sequenced in a study of T cells in Graves' hyperthyroidism and ophthalmopathy (dated by TCRdb to about 2019). Receptor amplification or capture employed multiplex PCR. Sequencing used an Illumina HiSeq 2000. The TCR beta CDR3 regions were amplified from RNA transcripts. For the first round of RT-PCR on the TCR CDR3, the HTBI primer set was used together with the Qiagen OneStep RT-PCR kit. Using fastp at Q25 and MiXCR, TCRdb reprocessed the public reads and kept productive beta chains. Rows are combined by CDR3 protein, so each entry shows the most common genes and DNA. This sample has a few hundred thousand distinct CDR3 sequences in its table, and 15% to 20% of those were observed once. In total, the top ten clones hold roughly 29% of the sample. The sequenced sample consisted of blood. These receptors all stem from a woman aged 25 to 45 with Graves' ophthalmopathy.

This clonotype was observed a few times. This chain links TRBV27 with TRBJ2-1; tentative D call: TRBD2 (5 bases). V was trimmed by 2 bases and J by 5 bases, leaving 16 bases between them. This CDR3 has 16 amino acids. Germline loops: CDR1 MNHEY, CDR2 SMNVEV (reference sequence). This CDR3 reads CASSLVVTTPDNEQFF. The CDR3 nucleotides read TGTGCCAGCAGTTTAGTTGTGACTACTCCCGACAATGAGCAGTTCTTC.

This clonotype was detected ten times or more. The genes are TRBV7-9 and TRBJ2-7; 14 nucleotides line up with TRBD2. This CDR3 is 16 amino acids long. With V trimmed by 5 bases and J by 6 bases, 9 bases remained unmatched. CDR1 SEHNR and CDR2 FQNEAQ come from the germline V gene (reference sequence). In nucleotides, the CDR3 is TGTGCCAGCAGCCACCGAGGACTAGCGGGAGGAGGCGAGCAGTACTTC. As protein: CASSHRGLAGGGEQYF.

This clonotype was counted ten times or more. The chain has TRBV7-9 and TRBJ2-7; D gene unclear. The V end was cut by 5 bases, the J end by 0 bases, with 11 bases between. The germline V gene has CDR1 SEHNR and CDR2 FQNEAQ (reference sequence). This CDR3 contains 14 residues. The CDR3 spells CASSIGAYSYEQYF. The CDR3 nucleotides read TGTGCCAGCAGCATAGGCGCCTACTCCTACGAGCAGTACTTC.

This clonotype was counted between two and nine times. This rearrangement joins TRBV20-1 to TRBJ2-7; 9 nucleotides agree with TRBD2. Germline values: CDR1 DFQATT, CDR2 SNEGSKA (reference sequence). V dropped 2 bases and J dropped 4; count of bases not matched to a gene: 6. This CDR3 spans 14 amino acids. CDR3 amino acids: CSARNSGRVYEQYF. DNA for the CDR3: TGCAGTGCTAGAAATAGCGGGAGAGTTTACGAGCAGTACTTC.

This clonotype was detected only a few times. This chain connects TRBV4-2 to TRBJ2-2; 8 bases match TRBD1. From germline, CDR1 is LGHNA and CDR2 YNFKEQ. This CDR3 spans 19 amino acids. The V gene end was trimmed by 1 base and the J gene end by 4 bases; junction bases not matched to a gene: 14. CDR3 residues: CASSQGRTGLFRGTGELFF. The CDR3 nucleotides read TGTGCCAGCAGCCAAGGAAGGACAGGGCTCTTTAGAGGCACCGGGGAGCTGTTTTTT.

The chain uses TRBV20-1 and TRBJ2-7, with D possibly TRBD1 on 5 matching bases. Per germline, CDR1 DFQATT and CDR2 SNEGSKA (reference sequence). The CDR3 has 15 amino acids. The V end was cut by 1 base, the J end by 0 bases, with 13 bases between. In nucleotides, the CDR3 is TGCAGTGCTAGAGTCCCAGGGAAGAGCTCCTACGAGCAGTACTTC. It codes for CSARVPGKSSYEQYF.

This clonotype was counted at least ten times. The gene calls are TRBV28 and TRBJ2-1, with a tentative D call TRBD1 (5 bases). There are 14 residues in the CDR3. Germline V gene sequence: CDR1 MDHEN, CDR2 SYDVKM. V lost 5 bases and J 8 bases, leaving 16 bases between the germline ends. The CDR3 loop reads CASSRSGNYDEQFF. CDR3 DNA: TGTGCCAGCAGTAGGTCAGGGAATTACGATGAGCAGTTCTTC. The full variable domain, with the rest looked up from reference TRBV28 and TRBJ2-1, is DVKVTQSSRYLVKRTGEKVFLECVQDMDHENMFWYRQDPGLGLRLIYFSYDVKMKEKGDIPEGYSVSREKKERFSLILESASTNQTSMYLCASSRSGNYDEQFFGPGTRLTVL.

A few counts support this clonotype. The CDR3 loop is CASSLVRTVTYEQYF. The CDR3 DNA sequence: TGTGCCAGCAGCTTAGTTCGGACCGTTACCTACGAGCAGTACTTC. The chain carries TRBV7-2 and TRBJ2-7; no clear D gene. Between the trimmed V and J ends, which lost 1 base and 2 bases, there was a span of 12 bases. This CDR3 is 15 amino acids long. Germline CDR1 and CDR2: SGHTA and FQGNSA.

This clonotype has at least ten counts. This chain uses TRBV5-1 with TRBJ2-1; 16 nucleotides agree with TRBD2. V shed 2 bases and J 7 bases; nucleotides not matched to a gene: 3. From germline, CDR1 is SGHRS and CDR2 YFSETQ. The CDR3 covers 16 residues. CDR3 bases: TGCGCCAGCAGCTTTGGGGGACTAGCGGGAGGGAATGAGCAGTTCTTC. As protein: CASSFGGLAGGNEQFF.

This clonotype was seen ten or more times. The chain is built from TRBV6-1 and TRBJ1-1; D unresolved. Germline lookup yields CDR1 MNHNS and CDR2 SASEGT. The CDR3 has 12 amino acids. The germline V and J ends were trimmed by 8 bases and 0 bases, with 7 bases remaining between them. CDR3 residues: CASGGVNTEAFF. The CDR3 nucleotides read TGTGCCAGCGGCGGGGTGAACACTGAAGCTTTCTTT.

This chain links TRBV11-2 with TRBJ2-2; unclear D gene. This CDR3 is 14 amino acids long. CDR1 SGHAT and CDR2 FQNNGV come from the germline V gene. V lost 0 bases and J 6 bases, leaving 8 bases between the germline ends. Here the CDR3 DNA reads TGTGCCAGCAGCTTAGAGCCAGGTTCCGGGGAGCTGTTTTTT. Translated, it gives CASSLEPGSGELFF.

The rearrangement links TRBV24-1 to TRBJ2-1; D is unresolved. The CDR3 sequence is 16 residues long. Germline V gives CDR1 KGHDR, CDR2 SFDVKD. The V gene lost 1 base and the J gene lost 6 bases, with 15 bases spanning the gap. Here the CDR3 DNA reads TGTGCCACCAGTGATTTAGGTGAGGCCCTAGGCAATGAGCAGTTCTTC. Translating gives CATSDLGEALGNEQFF.

This clonotype was observed a few times. This rearrangement joins TRBV6-9 to TRBJ1-5, with D possibly being TRBD1 (5 bases). CDR1 is MNHGY, CDR2 SVAAGI, per germline. The CDR3 is 17 residues long. Trimming took off 3 bases at V and 0 bases at J, with 15 bases between the two ends. CDR3 bases: TGTGCCAGCAGTTACCGGGGCAGCACTAATAGCAATCAGCCCCAGCATTTT. It encodes CASSYRGSTNSNQPQHF.

The chain combines TRBV6-1 with TRBJ1-1, with 7 bases identical to TRBD1. This CDR3 has 16 residues. V was pared by 6 bases and J by 4 bases, with 14 bases of the junction left unmatched. Germline loops: CDR1 MNHNS, CDR2 SASEGT. CDR3 region: CASRDRTQPMGTEAFF. CDR3 nucleotide sequence: TGTGCCAGCAGGGACAGGACCCAGCCTATGGGCACTGAAGCTTTCTTT.

The chain carries TRBV5-6 and TRBJ1-2; D remains unclear. CDR3 length: 14 amino acids. Trimming stripped 4 bases from V and 7 bases from J, with 17 bases between. Germline V gene sequence: CDR1 SGHDT, CDR2 YYEEEE. The CDR3 spells CASSPKRYGLGYTF. CDR3 DNA: TGTGCCAGCAGCCCGAAGCGGTATGGGCTTGGCTACACCTTC. Using reference TRBV5-6 and TRBJ1-2 for the parts outside the CDR3, the full variable domain is DAGVTQSPTHLIKTRGQQVTLRCSPKSGHDTVSWYQQALGQGPQFIFQYYEEEERQRGNFPDRFSGHQFPNYSSELNVNALLLGDSALYLCASSPKRYGLGYTFGSGTRLTVV.

This clonotype was seen a handful of times. J is TRBJ1-5 and V is TRBV6-5, with D tentatively TRBD1 (6 bases). The V end was cut by 0 bases, the J end by 6 bases, with 12 bases between. Germline loops: CDR1 MNHEY, CDR2 SVGAGI. This CDR3 contains 15 residues. The CDR3 protein is CASSYSRTGSQPQHF. DNA for the CDR3: TGTGCCAGCAGTTACTCGCGTACAGGGAGTCAGCCCCAGCATTTT.

This clonotype showed up just a few times. V and J are TRBV10-3 and TRBJ1-5; tentative D call: TRBD1 (5 bases). The V and J ends lost 9 bases and 2 bases respectively, with 14 bases between them. The germline CDR1 and CDR2 sequences are ENHRY and SYGVKD. The CDR3 consists of 14 residues. The CDR3 nucleotides read TGTGCCATAGGGGCTTCTAGGGGCAATCAGCCCCAGCATTTT. As protein: CAIGASRGNQPQHF.